The 6 T cell receptor beta chains reported below all come from one sample, sequenced in a study of blood T cell repertoires in COVID-19. Only in-frame clones appear in the TCRdb table, and some are missing; sequencing was by immunoSEQ multiplex PCR. The data show 350,000 or so clones, roughly 84% seen once. Sample: PBMCs or T cells enriched from blood (not recorded which). These TCRs come from a woman in her twenties or thirties who had recovered from COVID-19.

The gene calls are TRBV19 and TRBJ1-5, with TRBD1 identical over 9 bases. This CDR3 has 13 amino acids. The germline CDR1 and CDR2 sequences are LNHDA and SQIVND (reference sequence). With V trimmed by 7 bases and J by 5 bases, 3 bases remained unmatched. The CDR3 region has the DNA TGTGCCAGTAAGGGACAGGGTTATCAGCCCCAGCATTTT. Residues: CASKGQGYQPQHF.

This clone was counted once. This chain uses TRBV21-1 with TRBJ2-3; the D call in the table, TRBD1, was not verified against the DNA. TRBV21-1 is given as a pseudogene. This CDR3 region has 14 residues. CDR3 in DNA: TGTGCCAGCAGCTGCGGGACAGGCACAGATACGCAGTATTTT. It specifies CASSCGTGTDTQYF.

This clone showed up just once. One end of the junction varies from germline; a read error may be responsible. The genes are TRBV5-1 and TRBJ1-2, with 8 bases that match TRBD1. CDR3 length equals 14 residues. Germline assignment: CDR1 SGHRS and CDR2 YFSETQ. The CDR3 protein is CASRLDRAVGGYTF. Written as DNA, the CDR3 is TGCGCCAGCAGGTTGGACAGGGCGGTGGGCGGCTACACCTTC.

V gene TRBV6-1 combines with J gene TRBJ1-6, with unresolved D. CDR1 and CDR2 from the germline V gene are MNHNS and SASEGT. This CDR3 comprises 16 residues. V was clipped by 0 bases and J by 7 bases, with 13 bases between them. As DNA, the CDR3 is TGTGCCAGCAGTGAAGCCCCTGCGACACTGAATTCACCCCTCCACTTT. This encodes CASSEAPATLNSPLHF.

This chain joins TRBV19 and TRBJ1-5, with D perhaps matching TRBD1 (6 bases). The CDR3 loop spans 14 amino acids. Germline CDR1 is LNHDA and CDR2 is SQIVND (reference sequence). V was shortened by 2 bases and J by 6 bases, with 11 bases between the two germline ends. The CDR3 reads CASSIQQGTQPQHF. As DNA, the CDR3 is TGTGCCAGTAGTATACAACAGGGTACTCAGCCCCAGCATTTT.

The genes are TRBV30 and TRBJ1-2; 7 bases are a match to TRBD1. V lost 3 bases and J lost 4; bases outside the gene matches: 11. The germline V gene has CDR1 GTSNPN and CDR2 SVGIG (reference sequence). The CDR3 runs to 15 residues. CDR3 sequence: CAWSPSGTVAYGYTF. The CDR3 region has the DNA TGTGCCTGGAGCCCTTCCGGGACAGTAGCCTATGGCTACACCTTC.